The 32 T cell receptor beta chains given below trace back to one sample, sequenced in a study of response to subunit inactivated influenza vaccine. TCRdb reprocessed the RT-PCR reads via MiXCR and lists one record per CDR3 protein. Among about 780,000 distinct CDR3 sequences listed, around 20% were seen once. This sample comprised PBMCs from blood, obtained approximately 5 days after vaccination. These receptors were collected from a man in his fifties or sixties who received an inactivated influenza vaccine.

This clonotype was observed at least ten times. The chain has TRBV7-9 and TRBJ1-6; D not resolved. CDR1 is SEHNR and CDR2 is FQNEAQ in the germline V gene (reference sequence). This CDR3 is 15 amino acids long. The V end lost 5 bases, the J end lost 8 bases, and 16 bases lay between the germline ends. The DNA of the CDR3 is TGTGCCAGCAGCCGGACTGAACGCACCGATTCACCCCTCCACTTT. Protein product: CASSRTERTDSPLHF.

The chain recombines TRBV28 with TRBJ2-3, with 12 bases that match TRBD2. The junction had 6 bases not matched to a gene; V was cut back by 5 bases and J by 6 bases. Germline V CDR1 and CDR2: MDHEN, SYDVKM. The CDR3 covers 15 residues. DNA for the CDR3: TGTGCCAGCAGTGCGACTAGCGGGGGTCGCGATACGCAGTATTTT. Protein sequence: CASSATSGGRDTQYF.

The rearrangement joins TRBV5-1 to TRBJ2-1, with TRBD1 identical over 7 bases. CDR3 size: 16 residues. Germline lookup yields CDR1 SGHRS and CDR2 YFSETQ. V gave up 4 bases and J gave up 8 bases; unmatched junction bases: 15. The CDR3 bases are TGCGCCAGCAGCATACCTAGGACAGGAATATCCGATGAGCAGTTCTTC. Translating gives CASSIPRTGISDEQFF. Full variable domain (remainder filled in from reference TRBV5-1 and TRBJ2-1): KAGVTQTPRYLIKTRGQQVTLSCSPISGHRSVSWYQQTPGQGLQFLFEYFSETQRNKGNFPGRFSGRQFSNSRSEMNVSTLELGDSALYLCASSIPRTGISDEQFFGPGTRLTVL.

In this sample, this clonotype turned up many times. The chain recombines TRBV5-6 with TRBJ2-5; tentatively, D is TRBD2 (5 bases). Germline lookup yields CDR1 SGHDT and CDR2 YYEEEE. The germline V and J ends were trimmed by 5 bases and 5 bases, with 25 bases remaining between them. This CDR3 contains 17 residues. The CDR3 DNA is TGTGCCAGCAGGACCTATCCCCAGGCAGACCGAGGGGAGACCCAGTACTTC. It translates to CASRTYPQADRGETQYF.

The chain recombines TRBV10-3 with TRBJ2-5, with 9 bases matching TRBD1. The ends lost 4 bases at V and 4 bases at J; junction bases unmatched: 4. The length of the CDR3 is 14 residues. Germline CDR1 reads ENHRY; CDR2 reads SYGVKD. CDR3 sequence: CAISVTGGGETQYF. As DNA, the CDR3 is TGTGCCATCAGTGTAACAGGGGGCGGAGAGACCCAGTACTTC.

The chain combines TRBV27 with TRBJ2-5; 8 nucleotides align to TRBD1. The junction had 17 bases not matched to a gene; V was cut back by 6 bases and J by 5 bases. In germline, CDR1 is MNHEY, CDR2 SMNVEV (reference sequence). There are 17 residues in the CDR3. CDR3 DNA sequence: TGTGCCAGCAGCACCCGGGGGTGGCAGGGGGCACTCGAGACCCAGTACTTC. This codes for CASSTRGWQGALETQYF.

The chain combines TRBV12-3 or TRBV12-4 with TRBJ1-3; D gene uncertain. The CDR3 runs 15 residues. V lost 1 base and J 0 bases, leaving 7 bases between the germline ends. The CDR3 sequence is CASSLDVHSGNTIYF. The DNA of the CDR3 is TGTGCCAGCAGTTTAGACGTACACTCTGGAAACACCATATATTTT.

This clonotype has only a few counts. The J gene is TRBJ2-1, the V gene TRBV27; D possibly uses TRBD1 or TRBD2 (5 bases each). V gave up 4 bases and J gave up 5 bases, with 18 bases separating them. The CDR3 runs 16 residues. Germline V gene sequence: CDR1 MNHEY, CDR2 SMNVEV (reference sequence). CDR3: CASSSPRTREDNEQFF. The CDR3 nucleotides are TGTGCCAGCAGTTCTCCCCGGACACGGGAAGACAATGAGCAGTTCTTC.

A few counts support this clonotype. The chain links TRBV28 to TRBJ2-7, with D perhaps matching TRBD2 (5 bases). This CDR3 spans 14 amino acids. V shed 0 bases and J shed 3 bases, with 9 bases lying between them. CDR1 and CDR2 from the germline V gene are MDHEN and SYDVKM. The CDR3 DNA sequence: TGTGCCAGCAGTTTATGGGACGGGATCTACGAGCAGTACTTC. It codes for CASSLWDGIYEQYF.

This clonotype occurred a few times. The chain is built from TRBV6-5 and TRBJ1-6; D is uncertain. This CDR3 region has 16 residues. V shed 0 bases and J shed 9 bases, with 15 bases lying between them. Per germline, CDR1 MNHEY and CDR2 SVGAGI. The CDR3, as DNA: TGTGCCAGCAGTTACTCGGGCAGGCGAGCGAGTTCACCCCTCCACTTT. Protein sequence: CASSYSGRRASSPLHF.

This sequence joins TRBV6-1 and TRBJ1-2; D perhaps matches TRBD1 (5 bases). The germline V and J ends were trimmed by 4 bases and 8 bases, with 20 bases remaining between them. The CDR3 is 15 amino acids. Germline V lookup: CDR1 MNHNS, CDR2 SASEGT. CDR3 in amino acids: CASSGGTPRSYGYTF. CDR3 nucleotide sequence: TGTGCCAGCAGTGGGGGGACGCCTCGTTCATACGGCTACACCTTC.

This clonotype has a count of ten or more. The CDR3 DNA sequence: TGTGCCACGCGGACTTCAAGGGACACCGGGGAGCTGTTTTTT. It specifies CATRTSRDTGELFF. This chain joins TRBV10-3 and TRBJ2-2; D might be TRBD2 (5 bases). Germline V gene sequence: CDR1 ENHRY, CDR2 SYGVKD. The germline V and J ends were trimmed by 10 bases and 3 bases, with 15 bases remaining between them. CDR3 length: 14 amino acids.

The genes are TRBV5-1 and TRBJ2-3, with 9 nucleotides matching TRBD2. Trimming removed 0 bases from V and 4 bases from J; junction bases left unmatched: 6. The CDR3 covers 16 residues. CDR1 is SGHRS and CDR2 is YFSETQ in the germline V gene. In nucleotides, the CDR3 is TGCGCCAGCAGCTTGGCCGGGGCGGGGGGGCCAGATACGCAGTATTTT. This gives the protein CASSLAGAGGPDTQYF.

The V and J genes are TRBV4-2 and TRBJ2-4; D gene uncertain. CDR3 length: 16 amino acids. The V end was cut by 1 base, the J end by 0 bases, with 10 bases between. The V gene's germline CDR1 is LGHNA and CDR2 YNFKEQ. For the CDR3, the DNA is TGTGCCAGCAGCCAAGGTCAGCGCGTAGCCAAAAACATTCAGTACTTC. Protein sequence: CASSQGQRVAKNIQYF.

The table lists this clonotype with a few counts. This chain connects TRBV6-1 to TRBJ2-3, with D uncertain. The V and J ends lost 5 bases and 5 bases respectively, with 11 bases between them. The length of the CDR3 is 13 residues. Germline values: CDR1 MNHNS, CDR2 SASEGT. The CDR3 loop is CASSTWAQDTQYF. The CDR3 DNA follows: TGTGCCAGCAGTACGTGGGCCCAAGATACGCAGTATTTT.

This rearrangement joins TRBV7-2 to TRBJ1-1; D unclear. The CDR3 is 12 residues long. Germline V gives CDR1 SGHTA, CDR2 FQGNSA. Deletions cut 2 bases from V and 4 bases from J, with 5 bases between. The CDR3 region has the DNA TGTGCCAGCAGCTTAAGTCCCACTGAAGCTTTCTTT. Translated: CASSLSPTEAFF.

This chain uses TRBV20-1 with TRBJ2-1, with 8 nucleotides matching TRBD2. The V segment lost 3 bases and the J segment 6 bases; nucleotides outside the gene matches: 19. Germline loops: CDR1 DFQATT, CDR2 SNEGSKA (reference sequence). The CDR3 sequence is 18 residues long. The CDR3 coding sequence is TGCAGTGCTAGGTCCGGGACTAGTGTTTACCTCGGATCCAATGAGCAGTTCTTC. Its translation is CSARSGTSVYLGSNEQFF.

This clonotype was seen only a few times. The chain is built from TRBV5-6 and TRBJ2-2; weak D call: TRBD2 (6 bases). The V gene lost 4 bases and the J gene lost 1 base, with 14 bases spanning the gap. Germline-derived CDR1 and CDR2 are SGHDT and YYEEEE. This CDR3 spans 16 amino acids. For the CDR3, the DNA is TGTGCCAGCAGCCCCCGAGGGAGGAAGAACACCGGGGAGCTGTTTTTT. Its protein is CASSPRGRKNTGELFF.

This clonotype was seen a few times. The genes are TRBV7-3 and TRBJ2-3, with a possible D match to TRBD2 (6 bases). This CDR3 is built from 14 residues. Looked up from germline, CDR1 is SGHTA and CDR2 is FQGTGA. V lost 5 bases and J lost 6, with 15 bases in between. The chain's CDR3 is CASSNGLPRDTQYF. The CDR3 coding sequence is TGTGCCAGCAGCAATGGACTACCCAGGGATACGCAGTATTTT.

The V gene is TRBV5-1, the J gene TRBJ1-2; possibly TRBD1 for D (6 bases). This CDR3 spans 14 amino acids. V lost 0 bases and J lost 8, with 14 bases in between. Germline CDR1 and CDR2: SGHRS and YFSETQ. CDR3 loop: CASSLDGQPEGYTF. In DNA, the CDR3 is TGCGCCAGCAGCTTGGACGGACAGCCTGAGGGCTACACCTTC.

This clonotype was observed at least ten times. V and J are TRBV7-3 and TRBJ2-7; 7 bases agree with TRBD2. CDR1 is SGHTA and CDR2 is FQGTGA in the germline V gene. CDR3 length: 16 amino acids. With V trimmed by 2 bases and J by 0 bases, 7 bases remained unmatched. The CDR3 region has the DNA TGTGCCAGCAGCTTATCTGGCGGGAGATCCTCCTACGAGCAGTACTTC. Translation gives CASSLSGGRSSYEQYF.

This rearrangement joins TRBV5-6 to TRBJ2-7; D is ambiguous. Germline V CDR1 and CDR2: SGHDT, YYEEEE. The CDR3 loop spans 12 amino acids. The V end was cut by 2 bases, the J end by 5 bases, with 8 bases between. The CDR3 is CASSFFGNEQYF. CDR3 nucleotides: TGTGCCAGCAGCTTTTTCGGCAACGAGCAGTACTTC.

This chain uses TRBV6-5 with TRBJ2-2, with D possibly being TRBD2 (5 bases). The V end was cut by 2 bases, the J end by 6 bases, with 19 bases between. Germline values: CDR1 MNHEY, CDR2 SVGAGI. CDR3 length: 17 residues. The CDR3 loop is CASSYPFGSARSGELFF. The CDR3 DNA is TGTGCCAGCAGTTACCCTTTTGGTAGCGCGAGATCCGGGGAGCTGTTTTTT.

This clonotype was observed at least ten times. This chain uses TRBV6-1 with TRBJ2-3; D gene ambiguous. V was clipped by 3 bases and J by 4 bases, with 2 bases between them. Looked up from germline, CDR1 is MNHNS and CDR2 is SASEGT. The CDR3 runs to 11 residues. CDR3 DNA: TGTGCCAGCAGTGAGGCAGATACGCAGTATTTT. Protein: CASSEADTQYF.

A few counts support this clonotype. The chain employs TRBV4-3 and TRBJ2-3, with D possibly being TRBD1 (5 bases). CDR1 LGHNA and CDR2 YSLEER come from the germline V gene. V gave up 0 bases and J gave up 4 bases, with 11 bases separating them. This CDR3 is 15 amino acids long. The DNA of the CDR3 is TGCGCCAGCAGCCAAGATGGGGCGGTCGCAGATACGCAGTATTTT. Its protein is CASSQDGAVADTQYF.

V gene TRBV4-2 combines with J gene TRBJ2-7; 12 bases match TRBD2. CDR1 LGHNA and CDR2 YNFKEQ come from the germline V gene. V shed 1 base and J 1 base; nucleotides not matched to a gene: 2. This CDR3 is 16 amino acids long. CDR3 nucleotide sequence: TGTGCCAGCAGCCAAGGGACTAGCGGGATGTCCTACGAGCAGTACTTC. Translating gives CASSQGTSGMSYEQYF.

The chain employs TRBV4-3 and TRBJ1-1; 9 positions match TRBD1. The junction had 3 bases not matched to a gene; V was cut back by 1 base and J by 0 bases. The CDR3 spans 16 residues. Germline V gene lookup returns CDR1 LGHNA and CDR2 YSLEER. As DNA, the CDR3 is TGCGCCAGCAGCCAAGGGACAGGGGAATTGAACACTGAAGCTTTCTTT. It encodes CASSQGTGELNTEAFF.

The chain's CDR3 is CASSLVGLAGVRTGELFF. CDR3 nucleotides: TGTGCCAGCAGCTTAGTCGGACTAGCGGGAGTAAGGACCGGGGAGCTGTTTTTT. The chain links TRBV11-2 to TRBJ2-2; 13 bases line up with TRBD2. Germline V gene data show CDR1 as SGHAT and CDR2 as FQNNGV. The CDR3 spans 18 residues. The junction had 7 bases not matched to a gene; V was cut back by 1 base and J by 5 bases.

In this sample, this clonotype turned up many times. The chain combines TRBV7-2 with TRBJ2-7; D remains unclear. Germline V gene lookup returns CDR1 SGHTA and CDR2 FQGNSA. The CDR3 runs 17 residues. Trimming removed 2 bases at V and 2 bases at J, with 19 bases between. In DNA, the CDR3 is TGTGCCAGCAGCTTATACTCTTACAGCGAACGAACCTACGAGCAGTACTTC. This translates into CASSLYSYSERTYEQYF. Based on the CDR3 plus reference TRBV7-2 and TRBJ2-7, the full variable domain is GAGVSQSPSNKVTEKGKDVELRCDPISGHTALYWYRQSLGQGLEFLIYFQGNSAPDKSGLPSDRFSAERTGGSVSTLTIQRTQQEDSAVYLCASSLYSYSERTYEQYFGPGTRLTVT.

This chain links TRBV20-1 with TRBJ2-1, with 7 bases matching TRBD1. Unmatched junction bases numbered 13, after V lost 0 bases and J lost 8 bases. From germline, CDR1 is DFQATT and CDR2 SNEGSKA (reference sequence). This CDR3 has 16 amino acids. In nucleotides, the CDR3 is TGCAGTGCTAGAGATTTTGGCAGGGGGTTGTACGATGAGCAGTTCTTC. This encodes CSARDFGRGLYDEQFF.

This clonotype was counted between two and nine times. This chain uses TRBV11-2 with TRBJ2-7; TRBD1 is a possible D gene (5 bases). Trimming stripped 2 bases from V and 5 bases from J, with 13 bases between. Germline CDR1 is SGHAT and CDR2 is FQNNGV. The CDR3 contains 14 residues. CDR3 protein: CASSLITGSNEQYF. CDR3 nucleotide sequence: TGTGCCAGCAGCTTAATTACAGGATCCAACGAGCAGTACTTC.

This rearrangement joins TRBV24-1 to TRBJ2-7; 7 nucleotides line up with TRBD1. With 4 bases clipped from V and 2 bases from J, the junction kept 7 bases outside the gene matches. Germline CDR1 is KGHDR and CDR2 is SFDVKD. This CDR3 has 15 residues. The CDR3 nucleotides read TGTGCCACCAGTGACTCCGGGACAGCCCCCTACGAGCAGTACTTC. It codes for CATSDSGTAPYEQYF.